This T cell receptor (beta chain) was obtained from a study of control samples from healthy donors and cancer patients. Assay used: immunoSEQ multiplex PCR; TCRdb lists only in-frame clones, some missing. The sample shows 150,000 to 200,000 clones, and roughly 2% sits with its ten largest clones. Trimming removed 2 bases at V and 8 bases at J, with 13 bases between. This CDR3 comprises 13 residues. In germline, CDR1 is GTSNPN, CDR2 SVGIG (reference sequence). This chain uses TRBV30 with TRBJ2-1; TRBD1 is a possible D gene (5 bases). The sequence derives from a young woman in good health. The sample was blood. The CDR3 region has the DNA TGTGCCTGGAGTACAGGAATCGGGCATGAGCAGTTCTTC. It specifies CAWSTGIGHEQFF.